These 8 T cell receptor beta chains originate from one sample sequenced in a study of T cell responses to AZD1222 COVID-19 vaccine (TCRdb year 2021). Reading the label with the study, this specimen's time point is: about 28 days (+/-7) after the second vaccine dose. The method behind the library was the immunoSEQ multiplex PCR assay. Drawn from immuneACCESS, this table holds only the in-frame rearrangements with V and J called that TCRdb kept. Clones are partly lost; checked studies trace under half to an unresolved V gene and leave the rest unexplained. In this sample the table shows fewer than 90,000 clones, around 84% of which occur a single time. The top ten constitute around 5.4% of the sample. The input for sequencing was peripheral blood, taken 28 days after the second AZD1222 dose. Receptor source: an adult who received the AZD1222 COVID-19 vaccine.

The gene calls are TRBV27 and TRBJ2-3; D remains ambiguous. Trimming took 2 bases from V and 2 from J, leaving 11 bases between them. Germline V gives CDR1 MNHEY, CDR2 SMNVEV (reference sequence). CDR3 size: 15 residues. CDR3 region: CASSLGSANTDTQYF. DNA of the CDR3: TGTGCCAGCAGTTTAGGTTCGGCTAACACAGATACGCAGTATTTT.

The chain combines TRBV24-1 with TRBJ2-1; 11 bases map to TRBD2. Germline V gives CDR1 KGHDR, CDR2 SFDVKD. V gave up 1 base and J gave up 6 bases; unmatched junction bases: 10. The CDR3 spans 18 residues. The DNA of the CDR3 is TGTGCCACCAGTGATTTTCCTAGCGGGAGGTCCCTAACCAATGAGCAGTTCTTC. It specifies CATSDFPSGRSLTNEQFF.

The V and J genes are TRBV21-1 and TRBJ2-7; the DNA was not used to check the table's D call, TRBD2. TRBV21-1 is labeled a pseudogene. The length of the CDR3 is 10 residues. Here the CDR3 DNA reads TGTGCCAGCAGCCCCTGCGAGCAGTACTTC. The encoded protein is CASSPCEQYF.

This sequence joins TRBV25-1 and TRBJ1-5; D remains unclear. The germline V gene encodes CDR1 MGHDK and CDR2 SYGVNS. The CDR3 runs to 17 residues. Between the trimmed V and J ends, which lost 5 bases and 3 bases, there was a span of 20 bases. The CDR3: CASSQPREGEINQPQHF. CDR3 in DNA: TGTGCCAGCAGTCAACCTCGGGAGGGCGAAATCAATCAGCCCCAGCATTTT. Full variable domain (remainder filled in from reference TRBV25-1 and TRBJ1-5): EADIYQTPRYLVIGTGKKITLECSQTMGHDKMYWYQQDPGMELHLIHYSYGVNSTEKGDLSSESTVSRIRTEHFPLTLESARPSHTSQYLCASSQPREGEINQPQHFGDGTRLSIL.

The CDR3 sequence is CATAQLQGNTIYF. As DNA, the CDR3 is TGTGCCACCGCTCAATTGCAGGGAAACACCATATATTTT. This sequence joins TRBV19 and TRBJ1-3, with no clear D. Looked up from germline, CDR1 is LNHDA and CDR2 is SQIVND (reference sequence). The V and J ends lost 10 bases and 4 bases respectively, with 14 bases between them. The CDR3 has 13 residues.

This chain uses TRBV5-8 with TRBJ2-5; possibly TRBD2 for D (6 bases). There are 13 residues in the CDR3. Germline V CDR1 and CDR2: SGHTS, YDEGEE. The V end was cut by 1 base, the J end by 7 bases, with 11 bases between. The CDR3 protein is CASSLSTRGTQYF. The CDR3 coding sequence is TGTGCCAGCAGCTTGTCGACTAGAGGGACCCAGTACTTC. Drawing the rest from reference TRBV5-8 and TRBJ2-5, the complete variable domain is EAGVTQSPTHLIKTRGQQATLRCSPISGHTSVYWYQQALGLGLQFLLWYDEGEERNRGNFPPRFSGRQFPNYSSELNVNALELEDSALYLCASSLSTRGTQYFGPGTRLLVL.

This clone appeared a few times. The rearrangement links TRBV5-1 to TRBJ1-1, with D unresolved. Germline values: CDR1 SGHRS, CDR2 YFSETQ. V was shortened by 2 bases and J by 0 bases, with 5 bases between the two germline ends. The CDR3 extends over 13 amino acids. The CDR3 sequence is CASSFILNTEAFF. DNA of the CDR3: TGCGCCAGCAGCTTTATATTGAACACTGAAGCTTTCTTT.

The gene calls are TRBV7-2 and TRBJ1-5, with D possibly matching TRBD1 (6 bases). Germline V gene data show CDR1 as SGHTA and CDR2 as FQGNSA. V was clipped by 3 bases and J by 0 bases, with 9 bases between them. The CDR3 is made up of 15 amino acids. CDR3 protein: CASSFTGASNQPQHF. The CDR3 DNA reads as TGTGCCAGCAGCTTCACGGGGGCTAGCAATCAGCCCCAGCATTTT.